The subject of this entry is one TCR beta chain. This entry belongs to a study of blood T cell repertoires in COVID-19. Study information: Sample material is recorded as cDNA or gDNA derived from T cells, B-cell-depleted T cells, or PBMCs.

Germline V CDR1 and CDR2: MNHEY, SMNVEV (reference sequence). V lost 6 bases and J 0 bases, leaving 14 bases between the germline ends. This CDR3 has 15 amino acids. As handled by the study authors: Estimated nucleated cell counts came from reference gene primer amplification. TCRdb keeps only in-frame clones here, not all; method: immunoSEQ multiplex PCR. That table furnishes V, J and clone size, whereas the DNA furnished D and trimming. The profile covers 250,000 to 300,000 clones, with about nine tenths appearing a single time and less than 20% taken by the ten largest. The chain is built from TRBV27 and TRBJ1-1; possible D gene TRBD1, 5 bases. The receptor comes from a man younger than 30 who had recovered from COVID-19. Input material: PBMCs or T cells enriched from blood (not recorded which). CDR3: CASSRAGVLNTEAFF. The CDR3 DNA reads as TGTGCCAGCAGCCGCGCGGGGGTTTTGAACACTGAAGCTTTCTTT.